The clone carrying this T cell receptor beta chain has only a few counts. Its target is unknown. PCR involved 60 Vbeta and 13 Jbeta primers. Some clones are missing from TCRdb's copy, which holds only in-frame ones; the method was immunoSEQ multiplex PCR. The table has 100,000 to 150,000 clones, roughly 80% seen once. Germline V gene sequence: CDR1 MDHEN, CDR2 SYDVKM. The V end lost 4 bases, the J end lost 7 bases, and 20 bases lay between the germline ends. This CDR3 is 16 amino acids long. The data are from a study of cytomegalovirus exposure and HLA in healthy donors. The study, taken as a whole, reports: Accurate HLA-A and HLA-B prediction from TCR beta sequences was reported for most subjects. Cytomegalovirus association was listed for under 200 TCR beta chains.

The sequence was obtained from a man aged 25-40 years in good health and CMV-seronegative. What was sequenced was PBMCs. This chain joins TRBV28 and TRBJ1-5; D is possibly TRBD1 (6 bases). In nucleotides, the CDR3 is TGTGCCAGCAGTTCGTTAGAGGGGGTGGTAGGCCAGCCCCAGCATTTT. Its translation is CASSSLEGVVGQPQHF.